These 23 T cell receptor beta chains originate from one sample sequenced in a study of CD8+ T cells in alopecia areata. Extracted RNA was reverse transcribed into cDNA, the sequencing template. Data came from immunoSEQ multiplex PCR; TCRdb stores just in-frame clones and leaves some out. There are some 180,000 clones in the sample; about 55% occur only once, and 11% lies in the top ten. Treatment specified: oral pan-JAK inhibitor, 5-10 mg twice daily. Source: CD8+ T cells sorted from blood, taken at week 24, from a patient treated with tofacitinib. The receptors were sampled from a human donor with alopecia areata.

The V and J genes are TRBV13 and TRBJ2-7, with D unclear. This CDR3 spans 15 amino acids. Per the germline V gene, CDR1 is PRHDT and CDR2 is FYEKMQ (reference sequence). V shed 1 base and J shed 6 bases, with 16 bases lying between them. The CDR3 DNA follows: TGTGCCAGCAGCTTAGCCGGCCTTTCCCCCCCCGAGCAGTACTTC. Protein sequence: CASSLAGLSPPEQYF.

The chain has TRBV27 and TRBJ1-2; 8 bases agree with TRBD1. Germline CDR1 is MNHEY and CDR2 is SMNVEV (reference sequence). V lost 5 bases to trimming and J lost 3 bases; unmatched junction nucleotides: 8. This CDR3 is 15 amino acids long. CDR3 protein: CASSADRQGYYGYTF. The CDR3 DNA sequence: TGTGCCAGCAGTGCGGATCGACAGGGGTACTATGGCTACACCTTC.

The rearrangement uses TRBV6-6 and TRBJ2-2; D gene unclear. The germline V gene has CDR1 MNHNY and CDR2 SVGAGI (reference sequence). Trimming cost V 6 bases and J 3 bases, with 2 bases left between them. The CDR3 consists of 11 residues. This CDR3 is CASRYTGELFF. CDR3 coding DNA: TGTGCCAGCAGATACACCGGGGAGCTGTTTTTT.

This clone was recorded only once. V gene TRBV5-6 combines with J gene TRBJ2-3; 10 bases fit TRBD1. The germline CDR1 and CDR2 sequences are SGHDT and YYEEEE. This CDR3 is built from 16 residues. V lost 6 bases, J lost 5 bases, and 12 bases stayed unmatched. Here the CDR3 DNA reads TGTGCCAGCATCCAGGGTGACAGGGGGCGAATAGATACGCAGTATTTT. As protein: CASIQGDRGRIDTQYF. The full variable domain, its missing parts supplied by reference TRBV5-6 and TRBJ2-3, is DAGVTQSPTHLIKTRGQQVTLRCSPKSGHDTVSWYQQALGQGPQFIFQYYEEEERQRGNFPDRFSGHQFPNYSSELNVNALLLGDSALYLCASIQGDRGRIDTQYFGPGTRLTVL.

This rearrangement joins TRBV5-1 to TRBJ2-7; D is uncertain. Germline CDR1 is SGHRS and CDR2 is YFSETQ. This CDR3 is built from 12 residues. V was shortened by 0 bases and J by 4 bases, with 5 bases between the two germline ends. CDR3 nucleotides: TGCGCCAGCAGCTTGGACGGGTACGAGCAGTACTTC. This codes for CASSLDGYEQYF. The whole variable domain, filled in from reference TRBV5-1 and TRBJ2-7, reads KAGVTQTPRYLIKTRGQQVTLSCSPISGHRSVSWYQQTPGQGLQFLFEYFSETQRNKGNFPGRFSGRQFSNSRSEMNVSTLELGDSALYLCASSLDGYEQYFGPGTRLTVT.

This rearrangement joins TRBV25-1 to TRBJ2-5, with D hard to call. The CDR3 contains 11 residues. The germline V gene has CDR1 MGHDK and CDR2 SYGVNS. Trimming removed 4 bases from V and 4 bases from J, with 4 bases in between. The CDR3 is CASSAGETQYF. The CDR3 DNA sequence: TGTGCCAGCAGTGCAGGAGAGACCCAGTACTTC.

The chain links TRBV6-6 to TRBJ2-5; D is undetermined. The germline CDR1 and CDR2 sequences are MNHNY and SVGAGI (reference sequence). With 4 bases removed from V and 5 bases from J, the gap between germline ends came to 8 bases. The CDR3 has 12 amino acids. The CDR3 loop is CASSWKDETQYF. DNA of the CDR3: TGTGCCAGCAGTTGGAAGGACGAGACCCAGTACTTC.

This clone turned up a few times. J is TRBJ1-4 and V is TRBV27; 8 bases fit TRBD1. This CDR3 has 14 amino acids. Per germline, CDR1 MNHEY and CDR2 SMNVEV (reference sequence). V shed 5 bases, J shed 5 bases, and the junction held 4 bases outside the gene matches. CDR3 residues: CASSGTGGNEKLFF. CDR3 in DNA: TGTGCCAGCAGTGGGACAGGAGGGAATGAAAAACTGTTTTTT.

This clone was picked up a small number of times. CDR3 coding DNA: TGTGCCATCAAAACAGGGGATACTAATGAGCAGTTCTTC. Protein product: CAIKTGDTNEQFF. V usage is TRBV10-3 and J usage is TRBJ2-1, with TRBD1 identical over 7 bases. CDR1 and CDR2 from the germline V gene are ENHRY and SYGVKD. J lost 7 bases, V lost 7 bases, and 7 bases had no gene match. The CDR3 extends over 13 amino acids.

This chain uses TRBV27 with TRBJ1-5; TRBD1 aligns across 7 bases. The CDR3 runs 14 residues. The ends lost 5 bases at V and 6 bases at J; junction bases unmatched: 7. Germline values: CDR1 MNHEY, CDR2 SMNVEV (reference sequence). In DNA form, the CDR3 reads TGTGCCAGCAGTCCTCGACAGGGTGGTCAGCCCCAGCATTTT. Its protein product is CASSPRQGGQPQHF.

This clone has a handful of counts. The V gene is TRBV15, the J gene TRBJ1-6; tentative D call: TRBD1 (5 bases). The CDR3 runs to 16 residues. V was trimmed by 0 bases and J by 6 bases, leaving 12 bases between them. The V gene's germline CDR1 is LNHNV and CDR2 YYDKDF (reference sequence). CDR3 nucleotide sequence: TGTGCCACCAGCAGAGATTTCGACAGTCCTAATTCACCCCTCCACTTT. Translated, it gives CATSRDFDSPNSPLHF.

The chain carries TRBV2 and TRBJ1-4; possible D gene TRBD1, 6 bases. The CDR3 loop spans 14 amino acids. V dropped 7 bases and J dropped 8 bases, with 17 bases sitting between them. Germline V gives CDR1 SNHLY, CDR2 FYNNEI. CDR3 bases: TGTGCCAGCACTAAGGACAGCGGCAGGGAAAAACTGTTTTTT. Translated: CASTKDSGREKLFF.

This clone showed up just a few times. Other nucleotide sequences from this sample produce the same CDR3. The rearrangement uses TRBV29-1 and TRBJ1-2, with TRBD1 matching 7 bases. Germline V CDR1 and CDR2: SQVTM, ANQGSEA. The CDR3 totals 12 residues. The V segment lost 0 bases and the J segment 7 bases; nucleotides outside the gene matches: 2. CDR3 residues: CSVEDRGGGYTF. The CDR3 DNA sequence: TGCAGCGTTGAAGACAGGGGGGGTGGCTACACCTTC.

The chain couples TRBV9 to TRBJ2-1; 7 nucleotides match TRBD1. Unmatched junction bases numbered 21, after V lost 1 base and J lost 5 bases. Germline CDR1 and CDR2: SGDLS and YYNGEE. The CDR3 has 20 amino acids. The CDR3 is CASSVLRTGTPLSVHNEQFF. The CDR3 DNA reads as TGTGCCAGCAGCGTACTCAGGACAGGCACCCCTTTATCCGTTCACAATGAGCAGTTCTTC. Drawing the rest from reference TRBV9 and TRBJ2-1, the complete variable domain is DSGVTQTPKHLITATGQRVTLRCSPRSGDLSVYWYQQSLDQGLQFLIQYYNGEERAKGNILERFSAQQFPDLHSELNLSSLELGDSALYFCASSVLRTGTPLSVHNEQFFGPGTRLTVL.

CDR3 nucleotide sequence: TGTGCCAGCAGCTTGACAGGGGACGAGCAGTACTTC. It specifies CASSLTGDEQYF. The chain carries TRBV13 and TRBJ2-7; 8 bases match TRBD1. From germline, CDR1 is PRHDT and CDR2 FYEKMQ (reference sequence). The CDR3 runs 12 residues. V lost 3 bases and J lost 5; bases outside the gene matches: 0.

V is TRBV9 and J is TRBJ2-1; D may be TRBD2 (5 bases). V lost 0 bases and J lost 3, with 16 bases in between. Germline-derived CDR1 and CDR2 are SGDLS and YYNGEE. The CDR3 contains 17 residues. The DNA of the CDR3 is TGTGCCAGCAGCGTAGCCCGAGAGGGCCCTAACTACAATGAGCAGTTCTTC. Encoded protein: CASSVAREGPNYNEQFF. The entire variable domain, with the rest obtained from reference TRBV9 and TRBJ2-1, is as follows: DSGVTQTPKHLITATGQRVTLRCSPRSGDLSVYWYQQSLDQGLQFLIQYYNGEERAKGNILERFSAQQFPDLHSELNLSSLELGDSALYFCASSVAREGPNYNEQFFGPGTRLTVL.

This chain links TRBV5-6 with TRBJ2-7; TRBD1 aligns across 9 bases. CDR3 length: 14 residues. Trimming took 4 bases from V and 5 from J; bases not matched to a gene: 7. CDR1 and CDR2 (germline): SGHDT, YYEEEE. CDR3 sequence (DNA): TGTGCCAGCAGCCCCGGGACAGGGCAACACGAGCAGTACTTC. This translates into CASSPGTGQHEQYF.

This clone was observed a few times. The DNA of the CDR3 is TGCAGCGTTCCGGTTTACAATGAGCAGTTCTTC. Protein: CSVPVYNEQFF. The rearrangement uses TRBV29-1 and TRBJ2-1; no definite D call. CDR3 length equals 11 residues. CDR1 SQVTM and CDR2 ANQGSEA come from the germline V gene. With 5 bases removed from V and 4 bases from J, the gap between germline ends came to 6 bases.

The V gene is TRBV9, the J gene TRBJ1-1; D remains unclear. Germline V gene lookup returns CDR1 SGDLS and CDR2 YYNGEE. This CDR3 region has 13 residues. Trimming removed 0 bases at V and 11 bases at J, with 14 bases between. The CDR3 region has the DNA TGTGCCAGCAGCGTAGATCTTGTAGGCGCGGCTTTCTTT. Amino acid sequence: CASSVDLVGAAFF. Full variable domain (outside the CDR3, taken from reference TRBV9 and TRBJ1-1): DSGVTQTPKHLITATGQRVTLRCSPRSGDLSVYWYQQSLDQGLQFLIQYYNGEERAKGNILERFSAQQFPDLHSELNLSSLELGDSALYFCASSVDLVGAAFFGQGTRLTVV.

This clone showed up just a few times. The CDR3 spells CASSSLGTQETQYF. The CDR3, as DNA: TGTGCCAGCAGCTCGCTCGGGACGCAAGAGACCCAGTACTTC. The J gene is TRBJ2-5, the V gene TRBV7-8; D tentatively reads TRBD1 or TRBD2 (5 bases each). From germline, CDR1 is SGHVS and CDR2 FQNEAQ. The length of the CDR3 is 14 residues. Trimming left V 4 bases short and J 2 bases short, with 11 bases between.

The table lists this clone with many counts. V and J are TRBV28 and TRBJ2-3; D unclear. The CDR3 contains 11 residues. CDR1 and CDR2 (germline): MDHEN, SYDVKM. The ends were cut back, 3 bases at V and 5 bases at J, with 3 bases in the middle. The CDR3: CASSFKDTQYF. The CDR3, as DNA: TGTGCCAGCAGTTTTAAAGATACGCAGTATTTT.

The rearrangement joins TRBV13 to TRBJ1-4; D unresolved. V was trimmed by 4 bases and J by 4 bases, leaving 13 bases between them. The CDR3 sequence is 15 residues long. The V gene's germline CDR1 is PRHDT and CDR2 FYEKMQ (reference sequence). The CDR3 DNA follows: TGTGCCAGCAGCTCCGCGGGAGAGCTTAATGAAAAACTGTTTTTT. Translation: CASSSAGELNEKLFF.

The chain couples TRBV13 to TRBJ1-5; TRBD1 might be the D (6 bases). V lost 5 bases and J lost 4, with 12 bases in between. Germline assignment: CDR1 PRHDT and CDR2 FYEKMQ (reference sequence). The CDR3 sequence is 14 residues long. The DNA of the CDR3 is TGTGCCAGCAGCCTTGGGGACATAAATCAGCCCCAGCATTTT. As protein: CASSLGDINQPQHF.